This record looks at one TCR beta chain sequence and its context. The antigen is unknown. The source of the sample is a study of T cells in Graves' hyperthyroidism and ophthalmopathy. Notes on the study in general: Most thyroid clonotypes expanded above 0.001 were also detected in blood.

There are 13 residues in the CDR3. The ends were cut back, 0 bases at V and 8 bases at J, with 11 bases in the middle. Per germline, CDR1 SGHRS and CDR2 YFSETQ. Researchers amplified the TCR beta CDR3 regions from RNA transcripts. With the HTBI primer set, the TCR CDR3 went through a first round of RT-PCR. TCRdb reprocessed the multiplex PCR reads with MiXCR, giving one entry per CDR3 protein. The sample has a few hundred thousand distinct CDR3 sequences, about 15% seen once. PBMCs were derived from about 9.1 ml fresh peripheral blood. The TCR was taken from a woman aged 25 to 39 with Graves' hyperthyroidism that later progressed to Graves' ophthalmopathy. V gene TRBV5-1 combines with J gene TRBJ1-2; D gene uncertain. Sample: blood. CDR3 bases: TGCGCCAGCAGCTTGGGTACCGACGCCGGCTACACCTTC. Translation gives CASSLGTDAGYTF.